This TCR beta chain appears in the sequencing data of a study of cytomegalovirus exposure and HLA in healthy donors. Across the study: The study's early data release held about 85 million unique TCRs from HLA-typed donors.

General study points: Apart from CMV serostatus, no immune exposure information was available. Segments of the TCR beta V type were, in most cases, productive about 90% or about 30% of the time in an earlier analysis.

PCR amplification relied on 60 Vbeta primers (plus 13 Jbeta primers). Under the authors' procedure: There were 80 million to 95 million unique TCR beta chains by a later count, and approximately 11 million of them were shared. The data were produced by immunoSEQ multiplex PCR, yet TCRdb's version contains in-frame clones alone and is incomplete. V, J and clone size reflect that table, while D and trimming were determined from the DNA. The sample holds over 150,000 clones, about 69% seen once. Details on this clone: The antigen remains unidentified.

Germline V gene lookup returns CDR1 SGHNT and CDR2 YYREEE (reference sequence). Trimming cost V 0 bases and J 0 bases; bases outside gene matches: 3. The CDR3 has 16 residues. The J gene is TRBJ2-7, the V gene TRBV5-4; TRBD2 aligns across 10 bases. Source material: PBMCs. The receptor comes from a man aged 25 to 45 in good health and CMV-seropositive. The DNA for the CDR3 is TGTGCCAGCAGCTTGGGTGCTAGCGGGGGCTCCTACGAGCAGTACTTC. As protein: CASSLGASGGSYEQYF.